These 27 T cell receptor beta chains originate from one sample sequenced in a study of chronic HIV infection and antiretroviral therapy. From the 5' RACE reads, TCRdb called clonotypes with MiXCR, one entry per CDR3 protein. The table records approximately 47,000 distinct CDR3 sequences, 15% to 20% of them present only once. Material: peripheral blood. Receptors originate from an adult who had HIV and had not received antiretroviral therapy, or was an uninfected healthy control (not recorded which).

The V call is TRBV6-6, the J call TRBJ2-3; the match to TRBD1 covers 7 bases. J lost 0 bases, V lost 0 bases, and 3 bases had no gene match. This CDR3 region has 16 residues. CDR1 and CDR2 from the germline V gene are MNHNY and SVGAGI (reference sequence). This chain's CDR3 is CASSYSQGESTDTQYF. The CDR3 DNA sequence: TGTGCCAGCAGTTACTCCCAGGGGGAGAGCACAGATACGCAGTATTTT.

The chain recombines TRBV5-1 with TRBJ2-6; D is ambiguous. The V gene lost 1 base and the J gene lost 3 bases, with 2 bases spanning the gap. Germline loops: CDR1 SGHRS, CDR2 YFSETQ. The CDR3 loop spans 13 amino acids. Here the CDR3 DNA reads TGCGCCAGCAGCTTGTTTGGGGCCAACGTCCTGACTTTC. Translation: CASSLFGANVLTF.

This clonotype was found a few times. The CDR3 DNA reads TGCGCCAGCAGGTCCACGTGGGGGGCCAACGAGCAGTACTTC. Its translation: CASRSTWGANEQYF. The chain uses TRBV5-1 and TRBJ2-7; perhaps D is TRBD1 or TRBD2 (6 bases each). Germline V gives CDR1 SGHRS, CDR2 YFSETQ. This CDR3 has 14 amino acids. Trimming took off 5 bases at V and 5 bases at J, with 17 bases between the two ends. Together with reference TRBV5-1 and TRBJ2-7, the CDR3 gives the full variable domain: KAGVTQTPRYLIKTRGQQVTLSCSPISGHRSVSWYQQTPGQGLQFLFEYFSETQRNKGNFPGRFSGRQFSNSRSEMNVSTLELGDSALYLCASRSTWGANEQYFGPGTRLTVT.

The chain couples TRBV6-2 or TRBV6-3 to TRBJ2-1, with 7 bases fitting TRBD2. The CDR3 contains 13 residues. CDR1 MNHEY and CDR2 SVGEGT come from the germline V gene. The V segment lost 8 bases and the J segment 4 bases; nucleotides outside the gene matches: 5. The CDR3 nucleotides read TGTGCCAGCGGGTGGGGAGGGTACAATGAGCAGTTCTTC. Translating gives CASGWGGYNEQFF.

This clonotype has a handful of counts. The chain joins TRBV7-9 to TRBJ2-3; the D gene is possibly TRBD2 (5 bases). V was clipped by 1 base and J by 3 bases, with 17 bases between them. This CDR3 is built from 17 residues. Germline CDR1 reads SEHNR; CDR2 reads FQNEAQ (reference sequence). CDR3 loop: CASSLEAISGRTDTQYF. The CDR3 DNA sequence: TGTGCCAGCAGCTTAGAGGCGATCAGCGGTCGGACAGATACGCAGTATTTT.

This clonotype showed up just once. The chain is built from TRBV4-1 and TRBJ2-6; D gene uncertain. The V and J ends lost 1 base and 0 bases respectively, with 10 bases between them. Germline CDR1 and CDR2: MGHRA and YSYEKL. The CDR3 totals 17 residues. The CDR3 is CASSQGQALSGANVLTF. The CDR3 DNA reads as TGCGCCAGCAGCCAAGGTCAGGCTCTCTCTGGGGCCAACGTCCTGACTTTC.

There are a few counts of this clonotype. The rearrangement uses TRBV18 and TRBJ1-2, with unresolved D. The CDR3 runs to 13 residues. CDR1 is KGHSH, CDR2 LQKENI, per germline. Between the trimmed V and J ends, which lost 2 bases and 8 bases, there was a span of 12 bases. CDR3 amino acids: CASSPYAGSGYTF. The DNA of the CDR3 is TGTGCCAGCTCACCATACGCGGGGAGCGGCTACACCTTC.

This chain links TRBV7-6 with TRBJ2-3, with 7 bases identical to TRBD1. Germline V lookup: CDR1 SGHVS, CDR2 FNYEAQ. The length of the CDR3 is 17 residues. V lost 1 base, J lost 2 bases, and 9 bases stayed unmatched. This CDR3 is CASSLGLTGKITDTQYF. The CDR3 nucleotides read TGTGCCAGCAGCTTAGGGTTGACAGGGAAGATCACAGATACGCAGTATTTT.

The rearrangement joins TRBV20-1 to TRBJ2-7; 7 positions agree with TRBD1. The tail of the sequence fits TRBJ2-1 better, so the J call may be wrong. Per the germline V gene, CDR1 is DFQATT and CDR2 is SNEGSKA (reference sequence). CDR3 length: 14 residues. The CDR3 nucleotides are TGCAGTGCTAGAGATAAGGGACAGACCTACGAGCAGTTCTTC. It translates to CSARDKGQTYEQFF.

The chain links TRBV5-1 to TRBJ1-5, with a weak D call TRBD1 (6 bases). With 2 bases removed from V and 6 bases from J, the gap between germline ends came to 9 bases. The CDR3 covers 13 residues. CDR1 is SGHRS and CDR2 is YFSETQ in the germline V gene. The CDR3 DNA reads TGCGCCAGCAGCTTACAGGGCTCTCAGCCCCAGCATTTT. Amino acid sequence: CASSLQGSQPQHF.

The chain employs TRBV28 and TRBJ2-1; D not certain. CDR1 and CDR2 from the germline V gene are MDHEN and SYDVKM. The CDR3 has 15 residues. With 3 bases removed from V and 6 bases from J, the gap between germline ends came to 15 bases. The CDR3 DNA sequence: TGTGCCAGCAGTTTGGGTGGGTTGTGGAGCAATGAGCAGTTCTTC. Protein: CASSLGGLWSNEQFF.

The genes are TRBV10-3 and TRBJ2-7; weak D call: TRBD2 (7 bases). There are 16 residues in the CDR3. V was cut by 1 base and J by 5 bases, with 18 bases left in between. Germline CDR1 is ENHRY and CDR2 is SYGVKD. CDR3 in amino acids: CAISEFGGADYNEQYF. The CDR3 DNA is TGTGCCATCAGTGAGTTTGGGGGGGCAGATTACAACGAGCAGTACTTC.

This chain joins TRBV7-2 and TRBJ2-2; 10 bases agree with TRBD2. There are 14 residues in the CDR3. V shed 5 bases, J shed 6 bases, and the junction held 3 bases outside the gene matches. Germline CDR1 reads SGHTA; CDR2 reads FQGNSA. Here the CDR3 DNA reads TGTGCCAGCAGCCACCTAGCGGGAGCCGGGGAGCTGTTTTTT. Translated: CASSHLAGAGELFF. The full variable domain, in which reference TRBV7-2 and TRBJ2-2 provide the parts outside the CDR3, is GAGVSQSPSNKVTEKGKDVELRCDPISGHTALYWYRQSLGQGLEFLIYFQGNSAPDKSGLPSDRFSAERTGGSVSTLTIQRTQQEDSAVYLCASSHLAGAGELFFGEGSRLTVL.

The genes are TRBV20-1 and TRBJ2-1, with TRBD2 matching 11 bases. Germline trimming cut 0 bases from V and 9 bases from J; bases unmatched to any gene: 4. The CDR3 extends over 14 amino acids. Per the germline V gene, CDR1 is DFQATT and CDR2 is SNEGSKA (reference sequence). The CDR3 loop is CSARDPSGRFEQFF. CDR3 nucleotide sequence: TGCAGTGCTAGAGATCCTAGCGGGAGGTTTGAGCAGTTCTTC.

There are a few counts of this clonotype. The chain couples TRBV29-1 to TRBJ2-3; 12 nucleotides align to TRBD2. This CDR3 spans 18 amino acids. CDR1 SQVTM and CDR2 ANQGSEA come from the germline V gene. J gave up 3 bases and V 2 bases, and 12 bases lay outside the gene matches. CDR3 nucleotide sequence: TGCAGCGTTGAAAAGAACCTAGCGGGAGGGAGGGTGACAGATACGCAGTATTTT. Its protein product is CSVEKNLAGGRVTDTQYF.

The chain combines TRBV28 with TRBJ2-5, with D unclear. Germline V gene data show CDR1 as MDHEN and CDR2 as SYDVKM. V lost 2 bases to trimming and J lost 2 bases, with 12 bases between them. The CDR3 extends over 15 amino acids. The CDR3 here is CASSLHQANQETQYF. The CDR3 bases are TGTGCCAGCAGTTTACACCAGGCGAATCAAGAGACCCAGTACTTC.

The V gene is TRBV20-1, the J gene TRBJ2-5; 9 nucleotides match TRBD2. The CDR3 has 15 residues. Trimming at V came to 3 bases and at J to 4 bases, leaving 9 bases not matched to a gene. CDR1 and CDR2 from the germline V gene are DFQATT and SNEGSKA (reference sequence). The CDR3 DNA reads TGCAGTGCTAGTGATAGCGGGAGTTCAGGAGAGACCCAGTACTTC. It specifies CSASDSGSSGETQYF.

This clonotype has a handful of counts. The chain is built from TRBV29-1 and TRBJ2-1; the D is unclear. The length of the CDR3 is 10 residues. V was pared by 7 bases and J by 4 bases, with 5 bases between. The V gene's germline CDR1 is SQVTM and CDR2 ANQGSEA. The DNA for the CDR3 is TGCAGCGCCAAGTACAATGAGCAGTTCTTC. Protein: CSAKYNEQFF.

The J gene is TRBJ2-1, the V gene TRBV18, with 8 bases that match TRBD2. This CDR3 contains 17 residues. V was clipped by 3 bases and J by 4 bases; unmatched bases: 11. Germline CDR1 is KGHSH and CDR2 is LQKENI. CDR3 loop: CASSPQKRLAGYNEQFF. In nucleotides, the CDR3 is TGTGCCAGCTCACCCCAAAAACGGCTAGCGGGTTACAATGAGCAGTTCTTC.

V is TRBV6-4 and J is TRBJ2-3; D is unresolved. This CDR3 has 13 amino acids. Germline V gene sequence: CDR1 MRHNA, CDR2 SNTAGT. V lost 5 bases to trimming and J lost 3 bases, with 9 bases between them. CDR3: CASSLALTDTQYF. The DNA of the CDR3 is TGTGCCAGCAGTTTAGCCTTAACAGATACGCAGTATTTT.

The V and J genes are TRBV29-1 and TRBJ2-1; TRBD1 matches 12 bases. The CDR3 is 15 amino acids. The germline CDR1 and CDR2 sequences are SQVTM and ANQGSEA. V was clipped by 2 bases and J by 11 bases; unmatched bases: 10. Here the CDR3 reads CSVESGQGAVFQQFF. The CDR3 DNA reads TGCAGCGTTGAATCGGGACAGGGGGCGGTTTTCCAGCAGTTCTTC.

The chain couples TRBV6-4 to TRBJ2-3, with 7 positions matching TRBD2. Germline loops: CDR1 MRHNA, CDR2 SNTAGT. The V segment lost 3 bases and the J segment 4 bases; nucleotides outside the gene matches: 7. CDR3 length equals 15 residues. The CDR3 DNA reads TGTGCCAGCAGTGAGACGGGAGGTGGAGCAGATACGCAGTATTTT. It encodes CASSETGGGADTQYF.

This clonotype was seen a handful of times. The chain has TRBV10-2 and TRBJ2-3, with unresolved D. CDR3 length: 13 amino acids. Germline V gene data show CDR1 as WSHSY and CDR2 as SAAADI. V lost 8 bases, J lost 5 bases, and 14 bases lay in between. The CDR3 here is CASDNFVEDTQYF. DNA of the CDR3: TGCGCCAGCGATAATTTCGTGGAAGATACGCAGTATTTT.

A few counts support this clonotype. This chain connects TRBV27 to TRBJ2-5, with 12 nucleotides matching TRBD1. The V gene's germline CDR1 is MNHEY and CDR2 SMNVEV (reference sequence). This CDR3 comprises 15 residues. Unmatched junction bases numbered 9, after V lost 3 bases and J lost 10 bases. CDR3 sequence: CASSFRGQGAIGQYF. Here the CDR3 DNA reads TGTGCCAGCAGTTTCCGGGGACAGGGGGCAATCGGCCAGTACTTC.

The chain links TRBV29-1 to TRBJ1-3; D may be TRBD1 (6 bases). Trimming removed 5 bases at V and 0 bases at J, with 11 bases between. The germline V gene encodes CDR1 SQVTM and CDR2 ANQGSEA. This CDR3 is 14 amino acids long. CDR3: CSVRTGPSGNTIYF. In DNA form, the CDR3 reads TGCAGCGTTAGAACAGGGCCCTCTGGAAACACCATATATTTT.

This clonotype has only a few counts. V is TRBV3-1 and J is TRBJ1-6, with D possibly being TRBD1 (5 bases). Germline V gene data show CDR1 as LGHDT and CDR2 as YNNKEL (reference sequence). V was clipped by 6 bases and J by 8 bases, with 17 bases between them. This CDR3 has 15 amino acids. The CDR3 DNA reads TGTGCCAGCAGTCCGAGTAGGTTGGGGCATTCACCCCTCCACTTT. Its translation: CASSPSRLGHSPLHF. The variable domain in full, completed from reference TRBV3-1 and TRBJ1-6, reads DTAVSQTPKYLVTQMGNDKSIKCEQNLGHDTMYWYKQDSKKFLKIMFSYNNKELIINETVPNRFSPKSPDKAHLNLHINSLELGDSAVYFCASSPSRLGHSPLHFGNGTRLTVT.

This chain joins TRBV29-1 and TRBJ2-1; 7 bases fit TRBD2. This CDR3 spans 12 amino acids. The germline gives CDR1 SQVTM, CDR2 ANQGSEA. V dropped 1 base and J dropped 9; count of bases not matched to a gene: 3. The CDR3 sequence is CSVEGGGGEQFF. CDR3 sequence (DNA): TGCAGCGTTGAAGGGGGGGGGGGTGAGCAGTTCTTC.